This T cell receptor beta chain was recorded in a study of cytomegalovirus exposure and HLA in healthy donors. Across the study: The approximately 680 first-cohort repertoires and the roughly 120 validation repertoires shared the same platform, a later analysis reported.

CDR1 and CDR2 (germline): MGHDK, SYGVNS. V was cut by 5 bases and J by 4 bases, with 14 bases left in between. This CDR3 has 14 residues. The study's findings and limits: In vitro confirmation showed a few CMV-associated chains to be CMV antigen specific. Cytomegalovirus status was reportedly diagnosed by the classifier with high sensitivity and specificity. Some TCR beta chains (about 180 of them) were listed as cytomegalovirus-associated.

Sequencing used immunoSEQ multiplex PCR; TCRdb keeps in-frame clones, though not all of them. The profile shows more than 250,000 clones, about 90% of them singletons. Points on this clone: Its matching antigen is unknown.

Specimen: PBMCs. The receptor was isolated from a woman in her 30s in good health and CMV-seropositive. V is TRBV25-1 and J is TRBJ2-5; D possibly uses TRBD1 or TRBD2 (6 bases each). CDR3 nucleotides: TGTGCCAGCAGTCACGGGGGCGGTGGAGAGACCCAGTACTTC. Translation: CASSHGGGGETQYF.